This entry lists 31 T cell receptor beta chains sequenced from one sample in a study of CXCR3-negative and CXCR3-positive naive CD8 T cells. It was by 5' RACE with UMI labels that the TRB cDNA libraries were prepared. TCRdb re-called the 5' RACE reads and shows each CDR3 protein once, DNA omitted. Recorded here are roughly 130,000 distinct CDR3 sequences; the top ten clones represent approximately 0.54%. General observations from the study: CXCR3-positive naive cells had TRB CDR3s that were more hydrophobic than CXCR3-negative naive cells had.

The antigens for these receptors are not known. Sequencing was done on a sample of naive CXCR3+ CD8+ T cells from blood. Subset of the sample: CD45RO-CCR7+CD27+CD95- naive CD8+ T cells expressing CXCR3 (TNR3+). These receptors were taken from a human donor in good health. Some clones in this sample may be carry-over from other donors' samples.

This chain connects TRBV30 to TRBJ1-5. The CDR3 runs 12 residues. The germline V gene encodes CDR1 GTSNPN and CDR2 SVGIG (reference sequence). CDR3 loop: CAWSAHNQPQHF. Full variable domain (rest looked up from reference TRBV30 and TRBJ1-5): SQTIHQWPATLVQPVGSPLSLECTVEGTSNPNLYWYRQAAGRGLQLLFYSVGIGQISSEVPQNLSASRPQDRQFILSSKKLLLSDSGFYLCAWSAHNQPQHFGDGTRLSIL.

The CDR3 reads CAICERGSYEQYF. V usage is TRBV10-3 and J usage is TRBJ2-7. The CDR3 consists of 13 residues. Germline loops: CDR1 ENHRY, CDR2 SYGVKD.

The chain joins TRBV12-3 or TRBV12-4 to TRBJ2-3. The CDR3 is made up of 11 amino acids. The CDR3 loop reads CASSFTDTQYF.

This chain joins TRBV29-1 and TRBJ2-7; TCRdb reports TRBD1, a call that lacks DNA to check it against. Germline V CDR1 and CDR2: SQVTM, ANQGSEA. The CDR3 consists of 13 residues. This CDR3 is CSVVGGTGYEQYF.

This chain's CDR3 is CASSDLFASSYNEQFF. V is TRBV25-1 and J is TRBJ2-1. Germline lookup yields CDR1 MGHDK and CDR2 SYGVNS. This CDR3 is built from 16 residues.

The V gene is TRBV6-1, the J gene TRBJ2-6; the TRBD1 assignment by TCRdb is unverifiable without DNA. Germline values: CDR1 MNHNS, CDR2 SASEGT. This CDR3 region has 18 residues. CDR3 residues: CASTAYPGRISGANVLTF.

The V and J genes are TRBV7-9 and TRBJ2-7. Per the germline V gene, CDR1 is SEHNR and CDR2 is FQNEAQ (reference sequence). The CDR3 runs 12 residues. The chain's CDR3 is CASSFSGWEQYF.

The V gene is TRBV5-5, the J gene TRBJ2-7. This CDR3 has 14 residues. Germline-derived CDR1 and CDR2 are SGHKS and YYEKEE (reference sequence). CDR3 in amino acids: CASSLIGSSYEQYF.

The chain combines TRBV5-1 with TRBJ2-5. The CDR3 consists of 17 residues. CDR1 is SGHRS and CDR2 is YFSETQ in the germline V gene. The CDR3 reads CASSLALYSLGQETQYF.

The chain combines TRBV5-1 with TRBJ2-7; TCRdb indicates TRBD2, and absent DNA this call remains unverified. The CDR3 is 17 amino acids. The germline V gene has CDR1 SGHRS and CDR2 YFSETQ. The chain's CDR3 is CASSLNSGGLAAYEQYF.

This sequence joins TRBV20-1 and TRBJ2-1; the D call of TRBD2 rests on TCRdb alone, since no DNA is present to check it. This CDR3 is built from 16 residues. Germline V lookup: CDR1 DFQATT, CDR2 SNEGSKA (reference sequence). CDR3 sequence reads: CSARDLRGLAGNEQFF.

This sequence joins TRBV4-2 and TRBJ2-2; TCRdb proposes TRBD2, but this gene call is untestable without DNA. This CDR3 comprises 18 residues. CDR1 and CDR2 (germline): LGHNA, YNFKEQ. The CDR3 loop is CASSGPIYGAPNTGELFF.

This chain connects TRBV15 to TRBJ1-6. The CDR3 has 14 residues. CDR1 is LNHNV, CDR2 YYDKDF, per germline (reference sequence). The CDR3 loop reads CATSRVVTDRSLHF.

The chain recombines TRBV23-1 with TRBJ1-4. TRBV23-1 is an ORF, and what it does is uncertain. The CDR3 spans 17 residues. The CDR3 loop reads CASSQSGQRQLMKNCFF.

The rearrangement joins TRBV29-1 to TRBJ2-2; the D gene TCRdb calls, TRBD1, cannot be checked with no DNA. From germline, CDR1 is SQVTM and CDR2 ANQGSEA. This CDR3 contains 14 residues. The CDR3 region is CSVPRLGSTGELFF.

This chain connects TRBV7-6 to TRBJ2-7; checking the TCRdb D call of TRBD1 is not possible without DNA. The CDR3 has 14 amino acids. Germline V lookup: CDR1 SGHVS, CDR2 FNYEAQ. CDR3 in amino acids: CASSLVDNSYEQYF. Full variable domain (remainder filled in from reference TRBV7-6 and TRBJ2-7): GAGVSQSPRYKVTKRGQDVALRCDPISGHVSLYWYRQALGQGPEFLTYFNYEAQQDKSGLPNDRFSAERPEGSISTLTIQRTEQRDSAMYRCASSLVDNSYEQYFGPGTRLTVT.

The rearrangement joins TRBV6-6 to TRBJ1-5; TCRdb picks TRBD1, but there is no DNA to check that call. Germline V gene lookup returns CDR1 MNHNY and CDR2 SVGAGI (reference sequence). The CDR3 contains 12 residues. CDR3 sequence: CASSYSEQGWDF.

This chain connects TRBV6-5 to TRBJ2-1; TCRdb proposes TRBD2, but this gene call is untestable without DNA. CDR3 length: 17 residues. The germline V gene encodes CDR1 MNHEY and CDR2 SVGAGI. CDR3 amino acids: CASSYSRVAGAYNEQFF.

V is TRBV20-1 and J is TRBJ2-7; without DNA, the TCRdb call of TRBD2 cannot be checked. CDR3 size: 13 residues. The germline CDR1 and CDR2 sequences are DFQATT and SNEGSKA (reference sequence). The CDR3 is CSARGSGSYEQYF.

This sequence joins TRBV7-9 and TRBJ2-3; TCRdb gives TRBD1 as the D gene, but with no DNA this cannot be confirmed. The germline V gene has CDR1 SEHNR and CDR2 FQNEAQ (reference sequence). The CDR3 has 14 residues. The CDR3 reads CASSPGQSTDTQYF.

The rearrangement joins TRBV29-1 to TRBJ1-1. Germline CDR1 reads SQVTM; CDR2 reads ANQGSEA. CDR3 length: 12 residues. This chain's CDR3 is CSVVSANTEAFF.

The chain is built from TRBV7-6 and TRBJ2-3; TCRdb outputs TRBD1, but without DNA this stays unchecked. The V gene's germline CDR1 is SGHVS and CDR2 FNYEAQ. The CDR3 is made up of 18 amino acids. CDR3 in amino acids: CASSPSVAGQTSTDTQYF.

CDR3 sequence: CSVGASGMGGELFF. The V and J genes are TRBV29-1 and TRBJ2-2; without DNA, the TCRdb call of TRBD1 cannot be checked. The germline CDR1 and CDR2 sequences are SQVTM and ANQGSEA. The CDR3 is made up of 14 amino acids.

The chain employs TRBV7-9 and TRBJ1-2. This CDR3 has 12 amino acids. Germline-derived CDR1 and CDR2 are SEHNR and FQNEAQ (reference sequence). CDR3 amino acids: CASSPTNYGYTF.

The chain's CDR3 is CASSPDRDDQPQHF. The chain links TRBV12-3 or TRBV12-4 to TRBJ1-5; TCRdb's assignment of TRBD1 cannot be checked, as there is no DNA. The CDR3 consists of 14 residues.

This rearrangement joins TRBV28 to TRBJ2-1; TCRdb lists TRBD2, though no DNA is available to test this call. From germline, CDR1 is MDHEN and CDR2 SYDVKM. This CDR3 has 17 amino acids. This CDR3 reads CASSMTGTSYSYNEQFF.

The chain has TRBV12-3 or TRBV12-4 and TRBJ2-3; the TCRdb call, TRBD1, lacks DNA for checking. This CDR3 region has 15 residues. CDR3 sequence: CASSLGTGGPPTQYF.

This chain uses TRBV20-1 with TRBJ2-7. The CDR3 length is 13 residues. The V gene's germline CDR1 is DFQATT and CDR2 SNEGSKA (reference sequence). The CDR3 is CRATCTRAYEQYF.

V gene TRBV7-3 combines with J gene TRBJ2-4; TCRdb proposes TRBD2, but this gene call is untestable without DNA. This CDR3 comprises 15 residues. CDR1 and CDR2 (germline): SGHTA, FQGTGA. Here the CDR3 reads CASTATGGRFDIQYF.

The rearrangement links TRBV30 to TRBJ2-1. The CDR3 totals 12 residues. CDR1 and CDR2 from the germline V gene are GTSNPN and SVGIG (reference sequence). CDR3 amino acids: CAWVTGYNEQFF.

The chain has TRBV30 and TRBJ2-7. CDR3 length: 12 amino acids. The germline V gene encodes CDR1 GTSNPN and CDR2 SVGIG (reference sequence). The CDR3 loop reads CAWSVGSYEQYF.